The 27 T cell receptor beta chains given below trace back to one sample, sequenced in a study of T-cell reconstitution after alpha-beta-depleted transplantation in children. For TCRbeta, the library was prepared with unique molecular identifiers. TCRdb passed the PCR reads through MiXCR, listing each CDR3 protein once. The data show hundreds of thousands of distinct CDR3 sequences, with under 15% seen just once and 0.79% held by the top ten. This specimen consisted of PBMCs, obtained before TCRalphabeta/CD19-depleted stem cell transplant. The receptors were sampled from a girl aged 2 to 10 with congenital amegakaryocytic thrombocytopenia, due to receive a stem cell transplant.

Remarks on this clonotype: A far larger clone is just one base off, so this is likely a read error. The chain couples TRBV5-1 to TRBJ2-3; a weak D match, TRBD2 (5 bases). Germline V lookup: CDR1 SGHRS, CDR2 YFSETQ. Deletions cut 0 bases from V and 5 bases from J, with 13 bases between. The CDR3 has 15 amino acids. The CDR3 nucleotides read TGCGCCAGCAGCTTGGATGGCGGGCGGAGAGATACGCAGTATTTT. Its protein is CASSLDGGRRDTQYF.

J is TRBJ2-5 and V is TRBV12-3 or TRBV12-4, with D maybe TRBD2 (6 bases). Trimming took off 6 bases at V and 5 bases at J, with 16 bases between the two ends. The CDR3 sequence is 14 residues long. CDR3 nucleotides: TGTGCCAGCAGCCAAACCCGGGGGATGGAGACCCAGTACTTC. Translation: CASSQTRGMETQYF.

This clonotype was seen only a few times. The V call is TRBV11-1, the J call TRBJ1-5; perhaps TRBD1 as D (6 bases). V lost 8 bases and J lost 5, with 16 bases in between. This CDR3 is built from 14 residues. Looked up from germline, CDR1 is SGHAT and CDR2 is FQDESV (reference sequence). The DNA for the CDR3 is TGTGCCAGCGAAGCCGGGGGGCCAGATCAGCCCCAGCATTTT. Protein product: CASEAGGPDQPQHF.

This chain uses TRBV14 with TRBJ2-1; the match to TRBD2 covers 8 bases. This CDR3 has 13 residues. V dropped 5 bases and J dropped 6; count of bases not matched to a gene: 3. Germline values: CDR1 SGHDN, CDR2 FVKESK. CDR3 amino acids: CASSRLASNEQFF. The CDR3 coding sequence is TGTGCCAGCAGCAGACTAGCGAGCAATGAGCAGTTCTTC.

This clonotype has at least ten counts. The chain joins TRBV20-1 to TRBJ2-1; tentative D call: TRBD2 (5 bases). The length of the CDR3 is 14 residues. Trimming took 2 bases from V and 7 from J, leaving 15 bases between them. The germline CDR1 and CDR2 sequences are DFQATT and SNEGSKA (reference sequence). In DNA form, the CDR3 reads TGCAGTGCTAGACGGCCCGGGAAGCGGAATGAGCAGTTCTTC. Protein sequence: CSARRPGKRNEQFF.

This clonotype showed up just a few times. The chain combines TRBV20-1 with TRBJ1-5, with D tentatively TRBD1 (6 bases). There are 13 residues in the CDR3. V was pared by 6 bases and J by 3 bases, with 12 bases between. Looked up from germline, CDR1 is DFQATT and CDR2 is SNEGSKA (reference sequence). The CDR3 DNA follows: TGCAGTGCGGATACAGGGAACAATCAGCCCCAGCATTTT. Translation gives CSADTGNNQPQHF.

This clonotype has just a few counts. The chain carries TRBV7-2 and TRBJ2-3, with 11 nucleotides matching TRBD2. The length of the CDR3 is 16 residues. Germline CDR1 reads SGHTA; CDR2 reads FQGNSA. V lost 6 bases and J lost 0; bases outside the gene matches: 5. This chain's CDR3 is CASRRTSGFSTDTQYF. The CDR3 bases are TGTGCCAGCAGACGGACTAGCGGGTTTAGCACAGATACGCAGTATTTT. Together with reference TRBV7-2 and TRBJ2-3, the CDR3 gives the full variable domain: GAGVSQSPSNKVTEKGKDVELRCDPISGHTALYWYRQSLGQGLEFLIYFQGNSAPDKSGLPSDRFSAERTGGSVSTLTIQRTQQEDSAVYLCASRRTSGFSTDTQYFGPGTRLTVL.

The chain couples TRBV6-1 to TRBJ2-5; 8 bases agree with TRBD2. This CDR3 contains 17 residues. V dropped 5 bases and J dropped 3; count of bases not matched to a gene: 14. CDR1 and CDR2 from the germline V gene are MNHNS and SASEGT. CDR3 residues: CASSPTPLLAGEETQYF. The CDR3 DNA is TGTGCCAGCAGTCCCACTCCCCTCCTAGCGGGTGAAGAGACCCAGTACTTC.

This chain links TRBV7-9 with TRBJ1-3; D call uncertain. The germline CDR1 and CDR2 sequences are SEHNR and FQNEAQ (reference sequence). The CDR3 sequence is 16 residues long. Deletions cut 1 base from V and 4 bases from J, with 14 bases between. The CDR3 region is CASSLDGSFSGNTIYF. DNA of the CDR3: TGTGCCAGCAGCTTAGATGGCAGCTTCTCAGGAAACACCATATATTTT.

This clonotype was observed at least ten times. The V gene is TRBV29-1, the J gene TRBJ2-7, with D perhaps given as TRBD1 or TRBD2 (5 bases each). Germline CDR1 reads SQVTM; CDR2 reads ANQGSEA. There are 11 residues in the CDR3. The CDR3 bases are TGCGGCGGAAGAGCTGGGGGCGAGCAGTACTTC. Amino acid sequence: CGGRAGGEQYF.

This clonotype was recorded at least ten times. The chain carries TRBV12-3 or TRBV12-4 and TRBJ2-3; D gene unclear. Between the trimmed V and J ends, which lost 4 bases and 3 bases, there was a span of 8 bases. The CDR3 runs to 13 residues. The CDR3 sequence: CASSSPATDTQYF. The DNA of the CDR3 is TGTGCCAGCAGTTCCCCGGCGACAGATACGCAGTATTTT.

Note on this clonotype: This may come from a read error, since a much larger clone is one base off. The rearrangement uses TRBV28 and TRBJ2-4, with D possibly TRBD2 on 5 matching bases. The CDR3 extends over 12 amino acids. Germline CDR1 MDHEN, CDR2 SYDVKM. The CDR3 region has the DNA TGTGCCAGCAGTTATATGTCGAGGGTTCAGTCCTTC. Translated, it gives CASSYMSRVQSF.

This clonotype was counted only a few times. CDR3 sequence: CASSLIQGDEQFF. CDR3 DNA sequence: TGCGCCAGCAGCTTGATACAGGGGGATGAGCAGTTCTTC. The rearrangement joins TRBV5-1 to TRBJ2-1, with TRBD1 identical over 8 bases. The CDR3 has 13 amino acids. Trimming at V came to 1 base and at J to 8 bases, leaving 2 bases not matched to a gene. Germline lookup yields CDR1 SGHRS and CDR2 YFSETQ.

This clonotype was recorded many times. In DNA form, the CDR3 reads TGCAGTGCTCCGCCGGGACCCCTTAGAGCGCAGTATTTT. This translates into CSAPPGPLRAQYF. The chain couples TRBV20-1 to TRBJ2-3; D may be TRBD1 or TRBD2 (5 bases each). Between the trimmed V and J ends, which lost 5 bases and 10 bases, there was a span of 19 bases. The CDR3 contains 13 residues. Germline V gene sequence: CDR1 DFQATT, CDR2 SNEGSKA (reference sequence).

This clonotype was counted ten times or more. The chain uses TRBV20-1 and TRBJ1-2; unclear D gene. V lost 0 bases and J 6 bases, leaving 8 bases between the germline ends. Looked up from germline, CDR1 is DFQATT and CDR2 is SNEGSKA (reference sequence). CDR3 length: 12 amino acids. CDR3 coding DNA: TGCAGTGCTAGAGATCTGGTGGATGGCTACACCTTC. Its protein product is CSARDLVDGYTF.

The V call is TRBV5-5, the J call TRBJ2-4; a possible D gene is TRBD2 (5 bases). Germline CDR1 and CDR2: SGHKS and YYEKEE (reference sequence). This CDR3 region has 13 residues. The V end was cut by 6 bases, the J end by 7 bases, with 14 bases between. The CDR3 sequence is CASNPRTGNIQYF. In DNA form, the CDR3 reads TGTGCCAGCAACCCCCGGACTGGGAACATTCAGTACTTC.

This rearrangement joins TRBV27 to TRBJ2-3; 7 bases map to TRBD2. The CDR3 consists of 12 residues. Looked up from germline, CDR1 is MNHEY and CDR2 is SMNVEV (reference sequence). Losses at the gene ends were 8 bases for V and 4 bases for J; bases not matched to a gene: 3. The CDR3 is CASAGESDTQYF. The CDR3, as DNA: TGTGCCAGCGCGGGGGAGTCAGATACGCAGTATTTT.

The V gene is TRBV29-1, the J gene TRBJ1-1; weak D call: TRBD1 (6 bases). Germline V gene data show CDR1 as SQVTM and CDR2 as ANQGSEA. Trimming removed 4 bases from V and 3 bases from J, with 15 bases in between. This CDR3 is 14 amino acids long. The CDR3 bases are TGCAGCGTTGGACCTCGACAGGCGGACACTGAAGCTTTCTTT. It codes for CSVGPRQADTEAFF. Drawing the rest from reference TRBV29-1 and TRBJ1-1, the complete variable domain is SAVISQKPSRDICQRGTSLTIQCQVDSQVTMMFWYRQQPGQSLTLIATANQGSEATYESGFVIDKFPISRPNLTFSTLTVSNMSPEDSSIYLCSVGPRQADTEAFFGQGTRLTVV.

This clonotype was detected many times. This sequence joins TRBV24-1 and TRBJ1-1; possible D gene TRBD1, 5 bases. CDR3 length: 12 residues. V shed 0 bases and J shed 8 bases, with 6 bases lying between them. Germline loops: CDR1 KGHDR, CDR2 SFDVKD. The CDR3 protein is CATSDLRGEAFF. In DNA form, the CDR3 reads TGTGCCACCAGTGATTTGCGGGGGGAAGCTTTCTTT.

The chain couples TRBV19 to TRBJ2-7, with D perhaps TRBD1 or TRBD2 (5 bases each). The CDR3 extends over 12 amino acids. V was cut by 6 bases and J by 7 bases, with 13 bases left in between. Germline CDR1 and CDR2: LNHDA and SQIVND (reference sequence). The CDR3 sequence is CASRRGLGEQYF. Here the CDR3 DNA reads TGTGCCAGTAGACGGGGCCTGGGGGAGCAGTACTTC.

As to this clonotype: A junction end diverges from the germline sequence, so it may reflect a read error. The chain recombines TRBV5-6 with TRBJ2-7; D unclear. Germline lookup yields CDR1 SGHDT and CDR2 YYEEEE. The length of the CDR3 is 13 residues. CDR3: CARSLAPTYEQYF. CDR3 sequence (DNA): TGTGCCCGCAGCTTGGCCCCAACCTACGAGCAGTACTTC.

As to this clonotype: This could be a read error, since a much larger clone is one nucleotide away. The rearrangement links TRBV12-3 or TRBV12-4 to TRBJ2-3; D ambiguous. The CDR3 is 13 residues long. CDR3 DNA: TGTGCCAGCAGCCAAGGTGGTCGAGATGCGCAGTATTTT. This codes for CASSQGGRDAQYF.

This clonotype has at least ten counts. This sequence joins TRBV5-1 and TRBJ2-2; 15 bases agree with TRBD2. The V segment lost 4 bases and the J segment 8 bases; nucleotides outside the gene matches: 6. This CDR3 region has 16 residues. Germline loops: CDR1 SGHRS, CDR2 YFSETQ. CDR3 sequence reads: CASSQGLAGGPGELFF. The CDR3 region has the DNA TGCGCCAGCAGCCAAGGACTAGCGGGAGGGCCTGGGGAGCTGTTTTTT.

In this sample, this clonotype turned up many times. This chain connects TRBV20-1 to TRBJ2-1; 7 bases are shared with TRBD2. J was trimmed by 0 bases and V by 5 bases; bases with no gene match: 10. The length of the CDR3 is 16 residues. Germline assignment: CDR1 DFQATT and CDR2 SNEGSKA (reference sequence). CDR3 nucleotides: TGCAGTGCTGGAGCACTAGCGACCAGCTCCTACAATGAGCAGTTCTTC. It encodes CSAGALATSSYNEQFF.

This clonotype appeared many times. The rearrangement joins TRBV20-1 to TRBJ2-1; weak D call: TRBD1 (5 bases). The CDR3 totals 13 residues. V dropped 3 bases and J dropped 8 bases, with 14 bases sitting between them. Germline V gene data show CDR1 as DFQATT and CDR2 as SNEGSKA (reference sequence). In nucleotides, the CDR3 is TGCAGTGCTAGCTTCCAGGGCTCAGATGAGCAGTTCTTC. It codes for CSASFQGSDEQFF.

This clonotype was seen a few times. The chain recombines TRBV7-9 with TRBJ2-1, with 10 bases fitting TRBD2. From germline, CDR1 is SEHNR and CDR2 FQNEAQ (reference sequence). The CDR3 loop spans 16 amino acids. Losses at the gene ends were 3 bases for V and 7 bases for J; bases not matched to a gene: 9. The CDR3 reads CASSFTGLAKGNEQFF. In nucleotides, the CDR3 is TGTGCCAGCAGCTTCACGGGACTAGCGAAGGGAAATGAGCAGTTCTTC.

V usage is TRBV7-7 and J usage is TRBJ2-5; 9 bases map to TRBD1. The CDR3 runs to 15 residues. CDR1 SSHAT and CDR2 FNYEAQ come from the germline V gene (reference sequence). After removal of 5 bases from V and 5 bases from J, the junction contained 9 bases not matched to a gene. CDR3 sequence (DNA): TGTGCCAGCAGCCAATATACAGGGGGCGAGGAGACCCAGTACTTC. This encodes CASSQYTGGEETQYF.